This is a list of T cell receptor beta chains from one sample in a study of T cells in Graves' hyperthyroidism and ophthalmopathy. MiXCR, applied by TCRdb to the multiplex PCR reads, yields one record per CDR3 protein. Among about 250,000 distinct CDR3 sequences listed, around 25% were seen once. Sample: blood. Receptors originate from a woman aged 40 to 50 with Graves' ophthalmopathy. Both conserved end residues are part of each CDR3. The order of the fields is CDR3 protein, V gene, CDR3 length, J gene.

CDR3: CASRLGAGNTGELFF
V: TRBV6-2/TRBV6-3
length: 15
J: TRBJ2-2

CDR3: CASSLANTYEQYF
V: TRBV7-2
length: 13
J: TRBJ2-7

CDR3: CASSYSTTNYGYTF
V: TRBV6-5
length: 14
J: TRBJ1-2

CDR3: CASSPLANTEAFF
V: TRBV7-9
length: 13
J: TRBJ1-1

CDR3: CASSLYGPYEQYF
V: TRBV5-6
length: 13
J: TRBJ2-7

CDR3: CASSPDYPSYEQYF
V: TRBV3-1
length: 14
J: TRBJ2-7

CDR3: CASSLTTREPQHF
V: TRBV5-5
length: 13
J: TRBJ1-5

CDR3: CASSERQAVFTLHF
V: TRBV6-1
length: 14
J: TRBJ1-6

CDR3: CSARGVQTEAFF
V: TRBV20-1
length: 12
J: TRBJ1-1

CDR3: CASSETGRVGEQYF
V: TRBV25-1
length: 14
J: TRBJ2-7

CDR3: CASSESQGYQETQYF
V: TRBV6-1
length: 15
J: TRBJ2-5

CDR3: CASSEGTGTPEQYF
V: TRBV5-1
length: 14
J: TRBJ2-7

CDR3: CASSQTFQGNTIYF
V: TRBV3-1
length: 14
J: TRBJ1-3